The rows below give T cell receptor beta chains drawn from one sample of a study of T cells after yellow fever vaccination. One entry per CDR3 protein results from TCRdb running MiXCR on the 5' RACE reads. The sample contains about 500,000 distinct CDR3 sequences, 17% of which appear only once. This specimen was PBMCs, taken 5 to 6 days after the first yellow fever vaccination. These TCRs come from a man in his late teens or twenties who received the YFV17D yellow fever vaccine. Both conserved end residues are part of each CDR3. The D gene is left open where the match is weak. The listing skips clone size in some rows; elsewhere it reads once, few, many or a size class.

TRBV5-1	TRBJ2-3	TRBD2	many	TGCGCCAGCAGCTTGGATCTTTCTGGCGCGGGGACTAGCACAGATAGTTTT	CASSLDLSGAGTSTDSF
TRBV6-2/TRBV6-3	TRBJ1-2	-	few	TGTGCCAGCAGCGGTGGTACAAACTATGGCTACACCTTC	CASSGGTNYGYTF
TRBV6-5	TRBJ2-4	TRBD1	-	TGTGCCAGCAGTTACTCGACAGGGGAAAACATTCAGTACTTC	CASSYSTGENIQYF
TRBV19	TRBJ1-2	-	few	TGTGCCAGTTCGGGGACGTATTACTATGGCTACACCTTC	CASSGTYYYGYTF
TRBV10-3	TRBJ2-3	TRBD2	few	TGTGCCATCAGTGTAAGAGCGGGGGGCACAGATACGCAGTATTTT	CAISVRAGGTDTQYF
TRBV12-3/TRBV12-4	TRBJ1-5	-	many	TGTGCCAGCAGCCCCACGGGCAATCAGCCCCAGCATTTT	CASSPTGNQPQHF
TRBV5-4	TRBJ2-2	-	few	TGTGCCAGCAGCTTGGCGATTGGAGTGGCTGACACCGGGGAGCTGTTTTTT	CASSLAIGVADTGELFF
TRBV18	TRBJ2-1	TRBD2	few	TGTGCCAGCTCTCAAGGGACTAGCGGCGATGAGCAGTTCTTC	CASSQGTSGDEQFF
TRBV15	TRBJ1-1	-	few	TGTGCCACCAGCAGAGATGCTAAGAACACTGAAGCTTTCTTT	CATSRDAKNTEAFF
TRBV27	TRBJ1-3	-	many	TGTGCCAGCAAGGGTGGAATCTCTGGAAACACCATATATTTT	CASKGGISGNTIYF
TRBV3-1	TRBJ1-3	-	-	TGTGCCAGCAGCCTTGGGGTGCCTGGAAACACCATATATTTT	CASSLGVPGNTIYF
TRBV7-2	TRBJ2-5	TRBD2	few	TGTGCCAGCAGCTGGATCGGGACTAGCGGGGGAGAAGAGACCCAGTACTTC	CASSWIGTSGGEETQYF
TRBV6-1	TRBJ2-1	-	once	TGTGCCAGCAGTGCTAGCGCTTTTCCCTACAATGAGCCGTTCTTC	CASSASAFPYNEPFF
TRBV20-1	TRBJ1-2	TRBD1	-	TGCAGTGCTCCCACGGACAGGGAAGTCTATGGCTACACCTTC	CSAPTDREVYGYTF
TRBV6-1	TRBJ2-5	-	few	TGTGCCAGCAGCCCCAGAGCAGCAGGGGAGACCCAGTACTTC	CASSPRAAGETQYF
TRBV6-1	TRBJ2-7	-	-	TGTGCCAGCAGCCGAGGGACACCGGACTCCTACGAGCAGTACTTC	CASSRGTPDSYEQYF
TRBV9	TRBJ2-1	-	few	TGTGCCAGCAGCGATCGGGAGGGGGACAGGCCGTACAATGAGCAGTTCTTC	CASSDREGDRPYNEQFF
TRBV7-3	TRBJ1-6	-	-	TGTGCCAGCAGCCCACCGGGGGGAGCCCTCCACTTT	CASSPPGGALHF
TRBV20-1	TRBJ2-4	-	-	TGCAGTGGTTCGGAGGGGCTAGCCAAAAACATTCAGTACTTC	CSGSEGLAKNIQYF
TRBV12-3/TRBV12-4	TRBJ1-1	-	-	TGTGCCAGCAATATGGACAGGAACACTGAAGCTTTCTTT	CASNMDRNTEAFF
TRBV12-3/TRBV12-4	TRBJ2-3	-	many	TGTGCCAGCCGACAAGAGGCTAGCACAGATACGCAGTATTTT	CASRQEASTDTQYF
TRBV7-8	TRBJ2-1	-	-	TGTGCCAGCAGCTCCTCCGGGACCCCGGGGATGAATGAGCAGTTCTTC	CASSSSGTPGMNEQFF
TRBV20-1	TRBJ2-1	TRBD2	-	TGCAGTGCTAGGCCTAGCGGGGAGGTTGAGCAGTTCTTC	CSARPSGEVEQFF
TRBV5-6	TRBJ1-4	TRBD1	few	TGTGCCAGCAGCGCGGACCAGGGGGCTAATGAAAAACTGTTTTTT	CASSADQGANEKLFF
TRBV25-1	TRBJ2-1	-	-	TGTGCCAGCAGTGCCACTGGGGGGCTGGAGCAGTTCTTC	CASSATGGLEQFF
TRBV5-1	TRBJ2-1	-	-	TGCGCCAGCAGCTTGGAGGTGGGGCGAGAGACCCAGTTCTTC	CASSLEVGRETQFF
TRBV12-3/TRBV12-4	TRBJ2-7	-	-	TGTGCCAGCAGTTTTATGGGGATCCACGAGCAGTACTTC	CASSFMGIHEQYF
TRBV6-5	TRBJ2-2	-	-	TGTGCCAGCAGTTATGGGGTAAACACCGGGGAGCTGTTTTTT	CASSYGVNTGELFF
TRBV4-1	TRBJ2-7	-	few	TGCGCCAGCAGCCAAGGCCAACTGAATCTCGGCGAGCAGTACTTC	CASSQGQLNLGEQYF
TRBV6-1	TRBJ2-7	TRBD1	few	TGTGCCAGCAACAGGCTAGGACAGGGTTACGAGCAGTACTTC	CASNRLGQGYEQYF
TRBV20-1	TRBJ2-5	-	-	TGCAGTGCTAGAGATCCTCAGGGGGGAAAAGAGACCCAGTACTTC	CSARDPQGGKETQYF
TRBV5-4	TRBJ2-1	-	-	TGTGCCAGCAGCTCCGGGACAAACAATGAGCAGTTCTTC	CASSSGTNNEQFF
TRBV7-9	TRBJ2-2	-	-	TGTGCCAGCAGCCACGACAGTGACACCGGGGAGCTGTTTTTT	CASSHDSDTGELFF
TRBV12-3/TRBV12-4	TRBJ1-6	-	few	TGTGCCAGCAGTTTAGCGCGGGGGTCCTATAATTCACCCCTCCACTTT	CASSLARGSYNSPLHF
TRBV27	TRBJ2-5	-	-	TGTGCCAGCAGTTTCCTGGGTAGCGAGGAGACCCAGTACTTC	CASSFLGSEETQYF
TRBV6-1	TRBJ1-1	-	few	TGTGCCAGCAGTGCAGCCGGGAGTAACACTGAAGCTTTCTTT	CASSAAGSNTEAFF
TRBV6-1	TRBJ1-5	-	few	TGTGCCAGCAGTGAACGCGAATATAGCAATCAGCCCCAGCATTTT	CASSEREYSNQPQHF
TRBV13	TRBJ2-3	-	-	TGTGCCAGCAGCAGAGGGGAAAATACGCAGTATTTT	CASSRGENTQYF
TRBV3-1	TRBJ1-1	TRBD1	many	TGTGCCAGCAGAGGGACAGGGGGCACTGAAGCTTTCTTT	CASRGTGGTEAFF
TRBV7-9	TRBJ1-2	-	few	TGTGCCAGCAGCTTTACACAAGTCTACATGGGTCCCTACACCTTC	CASSFTQVYMGPYTF
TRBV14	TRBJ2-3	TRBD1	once	TGTGCCAGCAGCCAAGTTTTACAGGGGTTCGCGCAGTATTTT	CASSQVLQGFAQYF
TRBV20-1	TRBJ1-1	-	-	TGCAGTGCCTCACACGGACGAGGAGCTTTCTTT	CSASHGRGAFF
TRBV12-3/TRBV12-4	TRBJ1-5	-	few	TGTGCCAGCAGTTTAGGGCAGGCCTTTGGTAGCAATCAGCCCCAGCATTTT	CASSLGQAFGSNQPQHF
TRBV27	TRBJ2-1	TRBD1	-	TGTGCCAGCAGTTTATTGACAGGGGTCAATGAGCAGTTCTTC	CASSLLTGVNEQFF
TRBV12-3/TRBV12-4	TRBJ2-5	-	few	TGTGCCAGCAGTATGGAGACGGAGACCCAGTACTTC	CASSMETETQYF